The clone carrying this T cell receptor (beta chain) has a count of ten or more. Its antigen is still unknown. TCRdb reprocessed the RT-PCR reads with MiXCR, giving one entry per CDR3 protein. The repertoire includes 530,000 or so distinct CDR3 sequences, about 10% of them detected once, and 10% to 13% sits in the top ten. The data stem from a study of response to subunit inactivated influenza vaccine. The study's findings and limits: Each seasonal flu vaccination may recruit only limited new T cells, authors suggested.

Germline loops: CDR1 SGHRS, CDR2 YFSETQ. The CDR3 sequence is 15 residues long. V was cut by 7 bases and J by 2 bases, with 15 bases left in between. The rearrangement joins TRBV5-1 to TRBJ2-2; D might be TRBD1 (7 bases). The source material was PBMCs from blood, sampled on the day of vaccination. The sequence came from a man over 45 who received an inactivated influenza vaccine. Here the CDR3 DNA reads TGCGCCAGCCGGGGGACAGAGCGTAACACCGGGGAGCTGTTTTTT. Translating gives CASRGTERNTGELFF.